One and the same sample provided the 21 T cell receptor beta chains below, sequenced in a study of blood T cell repertoires in COVID-19. The assay was immunoSEQ multiplex PCR, and TCRdb's table has in-frame clones only and misses some. The data contain about 150,000 clones, approximately 91% of them singletons. The sequencing input was peripheral blood. The source is a man aged 18 to 30 with COVID-19, enrolled during active disease.

This clone was recorded only once. One end of the junction fails to match germline, which may point to a read error. The identical CDR3 is also encoded by other nucleotide sequences in the sample. CDR3 coding DNA: TGTGCCTGGAGTAGTGGTGAAAAACTGCTTTTT. Translated, it gives CAWSSGEKLLF. The rearrangement joins TRBV30 to TRBJ1-4, with D hard to call. Germline CDR1 GTSNPN, CDR2 SVGIG (reference sequence). The length of the CDR3 is 11 residues.

The chain uses TRBV9 and TRBJ1-1, with TRBD1 matching 9 bases. V was pared by 2 bases and J by 6 bases, with 8 bases of the junction left unmatched. Germline values: CDR1 SGDLS, CDR2 YYNGEE. This CDR3 comprises 15 residues. In DNA form, the CDR3 reads TGTGCCAGCAGCGTTTCGGGACAGGGACTAGCTGAAGCTTTCTTT. Amino acids: CASSVSGQGLAEAFF.

This clone has a handful of counts. This sequence joins TRBV6-5 and TRBJ1-1; 9 bases agree with TRBD1. The V and J ends lost 5 bases and 3 bases, in that order; junction bases with no gene match: 7. In germline, CDR1 is MNHEY, CDR2 SVGAGI. The CDR3 is 15 residues long. CDR3 amino acids: CASSTNRDRDTEAFF. CDR3 sequence (DNA): TGTGCCAGCAGTACAAACCGGGACAGGGACACTGAAGCTTTCTTT.

This chain connects TRBV7-9 to TRBJ2-7, with D perhaps TRBD2 (5 bases). The length of the CDR3 is 13 residues. Deletions cut 9 bases from V and 3 bases from J, with 15 bases between. CDR1 SEHNR and CDR2 FQNEAQ come from the germline V gene (reference sequence). CDR3 bases: TGTGCCAGACCCACGAGGGCCTACTACGAGCAGTACTTC. As protein: CARPTRAYYEQYF.

CDR3 amino acids: CASSQVPGQGTSYEQYF. DNA of the CDR3: TGCGCCAGCAGCCAAGTCCCAGGACAGGGTACATCCTACGAGCAGTACTTC. The chain links TRBV4-3 to TRBJ2-7; 8 bases fit TRBD1. The CDR3 contains 17 residues. J lost 1 base, V lost 1 base, and 9 bases had no gene match. Germline-derived CDR1 and CDR2 are LGHNA and YSLEER.

This rearrangement joins TRBV7-8 to TRBJ1-1, with D tentatively TRBD1 (5 bases). This CDR3 region has 14 residues. V dropped 4 bases and J dropped 6 bases, with 15 bases sitting between them. Per germline, CDR1 SGHVS and CDR2 FQNEAQ. The DNA of the CDR3 is TGTGCCAGCAGCTCCAGGGAAATAATGGCTGAAGCTTTCTTT. It translates to CASSSREIMAEAFF. The full variable domain, completed using reference TRBV7-8 and TRBJ1-1, is GAGVSQSPRYKVAKRGQDVALRCDPISGHVSLFWYQQALGQGPEFLTYFQNEAQLDKSGLPSDRFFAERPEGSVSTLKIQRTQQEDSAVYLCASSSREIMAEAFFGQGTRLTVV.

The chain combines TRBV7-8 with TRBJ2-7, with TRBD2 matching over 10 bases. Germline-derived CDR1 and CDR2 are SGHVS and FQNEAQ. There are 16 residues in the CDR3. J gave up 2 bases and V 3 bases, and 7 bases lay outside the gene matches. CDR3 region: CASSFNSGRYTYEQYF. The DNA for the CDR3 is TGTGCCAGCAGCTTCAATAGCGGGAGGTACACCTACGAGCAGTACTTC.

This clone occurred a few times. A junction end diverges from the germline sequence, so it may reflect a read error. The chain couples TRBV7-2 to TRBJ2-7, with a tentative D call TRBD2 (6 bases). This CDR3 has 15 amino acids. Germline CDR1 and CDR2: SGHTA and FQGNSA. This CDR3 is CASSIAGGDSYEQYF. Written as DNA, the CDR3 is TGTGCCAGCAGCATAGCCGGGGGAGACTCCTACGAGCAGTACTTC.

This chain joins TRBV9 and TRBJ2-1, with TRBD2 matching over 9 bases. The CDR3 loop spans 15 amino acids. Germline V gene sequence: CDR1 SGDLS, CDR2 YYNGEE. J gave up 7 bases and V 0 bases, and 5 bases lay outside the gene matches. This chain's CDR3 is CASSVGGRAGNEQFF. The CDR3 DNA reads as TGTGCCAGCAGCGTAGGCGGGAGGGCCGGGAATGAGCAGTTCTTC. Variable domain in full (rest from reference TRBV9 and TRBJ2-1): DSGVTQTPKHLITATGQRVTLRCSPRSGDLSVYWYQQSLDQGLQFLIQYYNGEERAKGNILERFSAQQFPDLHSELNLSSLELGDSALYFCASSVGGRAGNEQFFGPGTRLTVL.

This clone was seen more than once but under ten times. The chain has TRBV6-5 and TRBJ2-7, with a possible D match to TRBD1 (6 bases). Germline V lookup: CDR1 MNHEY, CDR2 SVGAGI. V gave up 4 bases and J gave up 3 bases, with 10 bases separating them. This CDR3 is built from 13 residues. CDR3: CASSFGTNYEQYF. Here the CDR3 DNA reads TGTGCCAGCAGTTTTGGGACAAACTACGAGCAGTACTTC.

V and J are TRBV19 and TRBJ2-3, with 10 bases matching TRBD1. J lost 2 bases, V lost 4 bases, and 6 bases had no gene match. CDR1 LNHDA and CDR2 SQIVND come from the germline V gene (reference sequence). The CDR3 consists of 16 residues. CDR3 in amino acids: CASSTGTGASTDTQYF. The CDR3 coding sequence is TGTGCCAGTAGTACCGGGACAGGGGCTTCCACAGATACGCAGTATTTT.

V usage is TRBV9 and J usage is TRBJ2-1; TRBD1 agrees at 8 bases. With 4 bases clipped from V and 8 bases from J, the junction kept 8 bases outside the gene matches. In germline, CDR1 is SGDLS, CDR2 YYNGEE. The CDR3 length is 14 residues. For the CDR3, the DNA is TGTGCCAGCAGCCCACGGACAGGGCGCTATGAGCAGTTCTTC. Amino acids: CASSPRTGRYEQFF. The full variable domain, with the rest looked up from reference TRBV9 and TRBJ2-1, is DSGVTQTPKHLITATGQRVTLRCSPRSGDLSVYWYQQSLDQGLQFLIQYYNGEERAKGNILERFSAQQFPDLHSELNLSSLELGDSALYFCASSPRTGRYEQFFGPGTRLTVL.

The gene calls are TRBV7-2 and TRBJ2-7; D possibly corresponds to TRBD2 (6 bases). The CDR3 spans 14 residues. Deletions cut 4 bases from V and 2 bases from J, with 12 bases between. Germline V gene lookup returns CDR1 SGHTA and CDR2 FQGNSA. The CDR3 nucleotides read TGTGCCAGCAGCTCGGGACTGGCGGCCTACGAGCAGTACTTC. This codes for CASSSGLAAYEQYF.

The V call is TRBV11-2, the J call TRBJ2-6, with D possibly matching TRBD2 (5 bases). Trimming shortened V by 5 bases and J by 0 bases, and 14 bases separated the two germline ends. This CDR3 contains 17 residues. Germline loops: CDR1 SGHAT, CDR2 FQNNGV. CDR3 sequence (DNA): TGTGCCAGCAGCCTTCAAGGACTCCTCTCTGGGGCCAACGTCCTGACTTTC. The encoded protein is CASSLQGLLSGANVLTF. Combining the CDR3 with reference TRBV11-2 and TRBJ2-6 gives the whole variable domain EAGVAQSPRYKIIEKRQSVAFWCNPISGHATLYWYQQILGQGPKLLIQFQNNGVVDDSQLPKDRFSAERLKGVDSTLKIQPAKLEDSAVYLCASSLQGLLSGANVLTFGAGSRLTVL.

This rearrangement joins TRBV15 to TRBJ2-5, with TRBD2 identical over 11 bases. Trimming took 5 bases from V and 4 from J; bases not matched to a gene: 15. Per the germline V gene, CDR1 is LNHNV and CDR2 is YYDKDF (reference sequence). The CDR3 has 18 amino acids. The CDR3 nucleotides are TGTGCCACCAGCGGACCGGGACTAGCGGAGTGGTGGGCAGAGACCCAGTACTTC. It yields the protein CATSGPGLAEWWAETQYF.

This clone was seen once. The V call is TRBV29-1, the J call TRBJ1-1; 8 positions match TRBD1. The length of the CDR3 is 13 residues. V was pared by 3 bases and J by 7 bases, with 7 bases of the junction left unmatched. From germline, CDR1 is SQVTM and CDR2 ANQGSEA. CDR3 coding DNA: TGCAGCGTTGAGGGGGCCGGACAGGGTGAAGCTTTCTTT. Its protein product is CSVEGAGQGEAFF.

The chain employs TRBV24-1 and TRBJ1-2; 9 bases match TRBD1. V lost 9 bases to trimming and J lost 6 bases; unmatched junction nucleotides: 7. CDR3 length: 13 amino acids. CDR1 is KGHDR and CDR2 is SFDVKD in the germline V gene. The CDR3 region is CATRDRDYDGYTF. The CDR3 DNA sequence: TGTGCCACCCGGGACAGGGATTACGATGGCTACACCTTC.

This chain links TRBV7-3 with TRBJ2-7; the D gene is possibly TRBD1 (6 bases). V lost 0 bases to trimming and J lost 1 base, with 19 bases between them. CDR3 size: 18 residues. Germline-derived CDR1 and CDR2 are SGHTA and FQGTGA. This CDR3 reads CASSLTPPNPDRSYEQYF. CDR3 DNA: TGTGCCAGCAGCTTAACGCCTCCAAACCCGGACAGATCCTACGAGCAGTACTTC.

The CDR3, as DNA: TGTGCCAGCAGCCAAGTCGTGGGACAGGGGGGGAACACCGGGGAGCTGTTTTTT. Translating it yields CASSQVVGQGGNTGELFF. This chain uses TRBV3-1 (or the pseudogene TRBV3-2) with TRBJ2-2; 11 bases fit TRBD1. J gave up 1 base and V 1 base, and 5 bases lay outside the gene matches. Germline V lookup: CDR1 LGHDT, CDR2 YNNKEL (reference sequence). The CDR3 is 18 residues long.

V usage is TRBV9 and J usage is TRBJ2-7, with a weak D call TRBD2 (6 bases). V shed 4 bases and J shed 6 bases, with 8 bases lying between them. CDR1 is SGDLS, CDR2 YYNGEE, per germline. There are 11 residues in the CDR3. CDR3 sequence: CASSMGGEQYF. The CDR3 DNA is TGTGCCAGCAGCATGGGAGGCGAGCAGTACTTC.

On this clone itself: Other nucleotide sequences in the sample specify the same CDR3. The chain joins TRBV30 to TRBJ2-7, with 11 nucleotides matching TRBD1. Trimming at V came to 3 bases and at J to 4 bases, leaving 8 bases not matched to a gene. CDR1 is GTSNPN and CDR2 is SVGIG in the germline V gene (reference sequence). This CDR3 is built from 15 residues. CDR3 residues: CAWSVGTGGSYEQYF. The CDR3 region has the DNA TGTGCCTGGAGCGTCGGGACAGGGGGTAGTTACGAGCAGTACTTC. Full variable domain (remainder filled in from reference TRBV30 and TRBJ2-7): SQTIHQWPATLVQPVGSPLSLECTVEGTSNPNLYWYRQAAGRGLQLLFYSVGIGQISSEVPQNLSASRPQDRQFILSSKKLLLSDSGFYLCAWSVGTGGSYEQYFGPGTRLTVT.